This T cell receptor beta chain was retrieved from a study of blood T cells in healthy people across ages (dated by TCRdb to between 2015 and 2017). About the study as a whole: Template switching captured roughly one uniquely barcoded TCR beta cDNA molecule per two T cells in model experiments. The study measured age-related changes in TCR beta repertoire diversity using deep sequencing normalized with unique cDNA molecular identifiers. The donors were split into four age groups: young (average around 15 years), middle-aged (39), aged (approximately 60) and long-lived (roughly 80). Donors of different ages were randomly distributed across sequencing lanes to avoid experimental bias. The study analyzed two additional independent replicas of 1 million unique cDNA reads from the same blood draw for two donors, one aged 18 to 29 and one aged 80 or older.

CDR1 and CDR2 were assigned from the germline V gene as LGHNA and YSLEER. The CDR3 runs 13 residues from the cysteine to the phenylalanine. The only DNA kept is the CDR3, 39 bases in frame from the first base. V is shortened by 4 bases, J by 6 bases, and the region joining them spans 9 bases. The research as a whole found: As age increased, observed TCR beta diversity per million T cells dropped in a roughly linear way, and a significant reduction was already evident by age 40. The long-lived group showed more naive CD4+ T cells, fewer expanded clones and increased TCR diversity than the aged group, suggesting age selection. Estimates of total diversity from one million sequenced T cells were regarded as lower bounds and underestimates. The percentage of naive T cells measured by flow cytometry correlated strongly with observed TCR beta diversity. Since profiling was done on bulk unsorted PBMCs, naive and antigen-experienced compartments could not be conclusively compared. Donor CMV infection status was unknown, potentially confounding age-related changes in expanded clonotypes.

To note about this clonotype: The target of this receptor is not known. No per-base quality is available; no much larger clone lies one base away.

Library preparation used 5' RACE. The sample was run on an Illumina HiSeq 2500. The second PCR ran for roughly 7 to 11 cycles and used a J-beta primer mix along with a sample-barcoded 5' primer. Each TCR beta cDNA molecule received a unique molecular identifier from a template-switch 5' adaptor carrying 12 random nucleotides. At least 3 million CDR3-containing paired-end reads were obtained from each sample. The Mint cDNA synthesis kit, primed by a TRBC-specific oligonucleotide, was used to synthesize first-strand cDNA from all RNA. Following uracil-DNA glycosylase treatment, all cDNA underwent a first 18-cycle PCR with the universal primers M1SS and BC2_uni_R. Turning to the authors' computational methods: For normalization, 1 million high-quality reads, each with a distinct molecular identifier, were randomly selected from each sample. Instead of being binned into consensus sequences, reads that shared molecular identifiers were thrown out. MiTCR, run with a Q25 quality threshold and the strictest error-elimination algorithm, handled CDR3 identification, clonotype clustering and error correction. A nonparametric unseen species model using Euler transformation provided a lower-bound estimate of total TCR beta diversity. The public reads were reanalyzed by TCRdb: fastp trimming at Q25, MiXCR alignment, in-frame beta chains only. Identical CDR3 protein sequences are pooled into one entry, listed with their most common genes and DNA. TCRdb, rather than the study authors, made the V and J calls. This sample is represented by some 900,000 distinct CDR3 sequences; about 48% of them were singletons. In total, the top ten clones hold 10% to 15% of the sample.

The 39 donors, aged about 6 to 90 years, were systemically healthy Caucasian individuals from Russia. Approximately 9.3 milliliters of peripheral blood were collected from each donor into EDTA-treated Vacutainer tubes. Ficoll-Paque density-gradient centrifugation was used to isolate PBMCs, with at least 6.5 million per sample. Trizol reagent was used to extract total RNA from the PBMCs, yielding at least 6 micrograms per sample. For every donor, an aliquot of PBMCs went through flow cytometry to measure the percentages of naive CD45RAhigh/CD27high T cells. This TCR was sampled from a man younger than 40 in good health. The sample consisted of blood. The rearranged chain carries TRBV4-3 and TRBJ2-2; no confident D gene assignment can be made. The CDR3 protein: CASSRNSPGELFF. The base sequence is TGCGCCAGCAGCCGTAACTCCCCCGGGGAGCTGTTTTTT.